These 10 T cell receptor beta chains originate from one sample sequenced in a study of blood T cell repertoires in COVID-19 (dated by TCRdb to about 2020). The library was generated by the immunoSEQ multiplex PCR assay. This immuneACCESS table, as held by TCRdb, lists in-frame sequences with V and J called but not all clones. Of the missing ones, under half trace to an unresolved V gene in checked studies; the others have no known cause. The sample includes some 230,000 clones, with roughly 80% observed a single time. The ten largest clones capture 4.5% to 6% of the sample. Sequenced: peripheral blood. Receptors originate from a woman aged 55-70 years who had recovered from COVID-19.

The chain is built from TRBV14 and TRBJ2-1; no definite D call. Germline V gene sequence: CDR1 SGHDN, CDR2 FVKESK. The CDR3 contains 14 residues. V lost 1 base and J 6 bases, leaving 10 bases between the germline ends. CDR3 amino acids: CASSQATGVNEQFF. The CDR3 nucleotides read TGTGCCAGCAGCCAAGCAACGGGTGTCAATGAGCAGTTCTTC.

The V gene is TRBV19, the J gene TRBJ1-2; weak D call: TRBD1 (5 bases). V lost 7 bases, J lost 5 bases, and 14 bases lay in between. The CDR3 has 13 residues. Germline V gene data show CDR1 as LNHDA and CDR2 as SQIVND (reference sequence). The CDR3 region is CASNLGVSYGYTF. CDR3 sequence (DNA): TGTGCCAGTAACTTAGGGGTATCTTATGGCTACACCTTC.

This chain connects TRBV7-9 to TRBJ2-5; D is possibly TRBD2 (6 bases). The V end was cut by 4 bases, the J end by 2 bases, with 8 bases between. Germline V gene data show CDR1 as SEHNR and CDR2 as FQNEAQ (reference sequence). This CDR3 is 13 amino acids long. The DNA for the CDR3 is TGTGCCAGCAGCTCGCGGGGTCAAGAGACCCAGTACTTC. Translating gives CASSSRGQETQYF.

V and J are TRBV7-6 and TRBJ2-2; 7 bases line up with TRBD1. Germline-derived CDR1 and CDR2 are SGHVS and FNYEAQ. The ends lost 2 bases at V and 1 base at J; junction bases unmatched: 4. CDR3 length: 16 amino acids. The CDR3 sequence: CASSLPRTGNTGELFF. The CDR3, as DNA: TGTGCCAGCAGCTTACCTCGGACAGGGAACACCGGGGAGCTGTTTTTT.

This chain joins TRBV5-4 and TRBJ2-1, with TRBD1 matching 8 bases. The CDR3 has 16 residues. CDR1 is SGHNT and CDR2 is YYREEE in the germline V gene (reference sequence). V gave up 0 bases and J gave up 5 bases; unmatched junction bases: 7. CDR3 bases: TGTGCCAGCAGCTTGGCTTCGAGACAGGGGCACAATGAGCAGTTCTTC. As protein: CASSLASRQGHNEQFF.

The chain joins TRBV4-2 to TRBJ2-3; 13 nucleotides line up with TRBD2. This CDR3 spans 17 amino acids. The V gene end was trimmed by 2 bases and the J gene end by 5 bases; junction bases not matched to a gene: 7. Germline CDR1 is LGHNA and CDR2 is YNFKEQ. The CDR3 here is CASSQPTSGGPGDTQYF. CDR3 sequence (DNA): TGTGCCAGCAGCCAACCGACTAGCGGGGGGCCTGGAGATACGCAGTATTTT.

This clone was detected once. This rearrangement joins TRBV7-6 to TRBJ2-7; 7 nucleotides match TRBD1. Trimming removed 2 bases from V and 5 bases from J; junction bases left unmatched: 12. The CDR3 consists of 16 residues. The germline V gene encodes CDR1 SGHVS and CDR2 FNYEAQ. The CDR3 loop reads CASSLYGDSWNDEQYF. The DNA for the CDR3 is TGTGCCAGCAGCTTATACGGGGACAGTTGGAATGACGAGCAGTACTTC. Full variable domain (rest looked up from reference TRBV7-6 and TRBJ2-7): GAGVSQSPRYKVTKRGQDVALRCDPISGHVSLYWYRQALGQGPEFLTYFNYEAQQDKSGLPNDRFSAERPEGSISTLTIQRTEQRDSAMYRCASSLYGDSWNDEQYFGPGTRLTVT.

The chain uses TRBV5-1 and TRBJ1-1; D unresolved. Per the germline V gene, CDR1 is SGHRS and CDR2 is YFSETQ. V was trimmed by 5 bases and J by 0 bases, leaving 11 bases between them. There are 14 residues in the CDR3. The CDR3 reads CASSPENLNTEAFF. CDR3 bases: TGCGCCAGCAGTCCGGAGAACCTGAACACTGAAGCTTTCTTT. Full variable domain (missing parts from reference TRBV5-1 and TRBJ1-1): KAGVTQTPRYLIKTRGQQVTLSCSPISGHRSVSWYQQTPGQGLQFLFEYFSETQRNKGNFPGRFSGRQFSNSRSEMNVSTLELGDSALYLCASSPENLNTEAFFGQGTRLTVV.

The chain joins TRBV7-9 to TRBJ2-3, with a weak D call TRBD2 (6 bases). This CDR3 is built from 13 residues. CDR1 SEHNR and CDR2 FQNEAQ come from the germline V gene (reference sequence). Between the trimmed V and J ends, which lost 3 bases and 6 bases, there was a span of 10 bases. The CDR3 DNA reads as TGTGCCAGCAGCTTTAGCGGCAGGGATACGCAGTATTTT. Its protein product is CASSFSGRDTQYF. Supplemented by reference TRBV7-9 and TRBJ2-3, the full variable domain reads DTGVSQNPRHKITKRGQNVTFRCDPISEHNRLYWYRQTLGQGPEFLTYFQNEAQLEKSRLLSDRFSAERPKGSFSTLEIQRTEQGDSAMYLCASSFSGRDTQYFGPGTRLTVL.

This clone was seen a handful of times. The gene calls are TRBV7-9 and TRBJ2-5; D unresolved. V was shortened by 1 base and J by 5 bases, with 5 bases between the two germline ends. CDR1 and CDR2 (germline): SEHNR, FQNEAQ (reference sequence). The CDR3 covers 12 residues. The CDR3 is CASSLVRETQYF. The CDR3 DNA is TGTGCCAGCAGCTTAGTGAGGGAGACCCAGTACTTC.